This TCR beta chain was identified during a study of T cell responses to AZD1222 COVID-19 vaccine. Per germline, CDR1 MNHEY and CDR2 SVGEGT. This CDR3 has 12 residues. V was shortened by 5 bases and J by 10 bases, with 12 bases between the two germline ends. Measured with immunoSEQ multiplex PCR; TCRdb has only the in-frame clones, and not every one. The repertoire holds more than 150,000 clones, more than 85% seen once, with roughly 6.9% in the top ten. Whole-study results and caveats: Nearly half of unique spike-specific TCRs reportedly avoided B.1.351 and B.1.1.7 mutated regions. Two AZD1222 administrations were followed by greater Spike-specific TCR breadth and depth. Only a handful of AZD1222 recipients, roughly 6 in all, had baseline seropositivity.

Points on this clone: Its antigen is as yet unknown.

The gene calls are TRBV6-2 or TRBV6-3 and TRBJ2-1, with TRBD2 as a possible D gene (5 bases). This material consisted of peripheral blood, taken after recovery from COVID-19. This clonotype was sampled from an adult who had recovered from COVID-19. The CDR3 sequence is CASSMRAQEQFF. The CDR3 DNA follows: TGTGCCAGCAGTATGCGGGCCCAAGAGCAGTTCTTC.